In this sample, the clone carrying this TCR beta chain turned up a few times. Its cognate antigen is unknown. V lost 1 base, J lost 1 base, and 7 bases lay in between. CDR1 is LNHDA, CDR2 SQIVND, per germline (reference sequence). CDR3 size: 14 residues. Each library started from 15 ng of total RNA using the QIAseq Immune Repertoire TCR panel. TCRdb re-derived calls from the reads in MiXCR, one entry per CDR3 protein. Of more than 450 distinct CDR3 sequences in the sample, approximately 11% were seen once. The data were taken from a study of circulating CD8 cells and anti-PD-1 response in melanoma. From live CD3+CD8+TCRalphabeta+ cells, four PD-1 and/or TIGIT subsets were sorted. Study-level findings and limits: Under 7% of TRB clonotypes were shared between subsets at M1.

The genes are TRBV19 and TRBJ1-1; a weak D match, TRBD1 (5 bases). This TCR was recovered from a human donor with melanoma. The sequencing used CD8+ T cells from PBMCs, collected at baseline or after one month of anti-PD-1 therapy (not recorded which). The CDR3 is CASSIGTGNTEAFF. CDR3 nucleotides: TGTGCCAGTAGTATAGGTACAGGGAACACTGAAGCTTTCTTT. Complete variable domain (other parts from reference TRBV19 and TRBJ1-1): DGGITQSPKYLFRKEGQNVTLSCEQNLNHDAMYWYRQDPGQGLRLIYYSQIVNDFQKGDIAEGYSVSREKKESFPLTVTSAQKNPTAFYLCASSIGTGNTEAFFGQGTRLTVV.